The text below deals with one T cell receptor beta chain. Its antigen remains unidentified. The CDR3 spans 13 residues. V lost 7 bases and J lost 6, with 13 bases in between. This sample was taken from a study of T cell responses to AZD1222 COVID-19 vaccine. Across the study: Researchers grouped second doses given at about 4 or about 12 weeks into one pool. Whole-study findings and limits: Close to half of all spike-specific TCRs reportedly target regions of the variants that are unmutated. Seropositive AZD1222 recipients at baseline numbered only six or seven. Across the whole spike, CD4 TCRs peaked at regions 160-218 and 743-854.

Sequenced by immunoSEQ multiplex PCR; TCRdb stores in-frame clones only, minus some. The data show 130,000 to 150,000 clones, with 91% seen just once and more than 1.3% held by the top ten. Specimen: peripheral blood, collected on day 0 of AZD1222 vaccination. J is TRBJ2-1 and V is TRBV12-3 or TRBV12-4; a possible D gene is TRBD2 (6 bases). The receptor's source is an adult in good health. CDR3 in DNA: TGTGCCAGCAAAATTGTGGAGGGCAATGAGCAGTTCTTC. Amino acid sequence: CASKIVEGNEQFF.